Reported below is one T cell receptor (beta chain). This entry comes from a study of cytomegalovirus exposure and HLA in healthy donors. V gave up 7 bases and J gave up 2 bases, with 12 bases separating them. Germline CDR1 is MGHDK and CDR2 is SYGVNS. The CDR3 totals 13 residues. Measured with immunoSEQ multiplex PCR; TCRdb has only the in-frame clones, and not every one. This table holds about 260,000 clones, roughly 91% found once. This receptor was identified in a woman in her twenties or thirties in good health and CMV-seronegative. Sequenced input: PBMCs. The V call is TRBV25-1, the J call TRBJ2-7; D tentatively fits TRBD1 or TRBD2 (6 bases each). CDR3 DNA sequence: TGTGCCAGCATGAGGGGGGACCCCTACGAGCAGTACTTC. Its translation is CASMRGDPYEQYF.